Here is one T cell receptor (beta chain) with its context. This same CDR3 is encoded by further DNA sequences in the sample. The protocol was immunoSEQ multiplex PCR, while the TCRdb copy is restricted to in-frame clones and leaves out a portion. The repertoire includes 300,000 to 350,000 clones, over 80% of them detected once, and about 6% sits in the top ten. The sample originates from a study of blood T cell repertoires in COVID-19. Looking at the study overall: Sites in the United States, Italy and Spain provided acute and convalescent COVID-19 samples. The analysed material was cDNA or gDNA that came from T cells, B-cell-depleted T cells, or PBMCs.

The V end was cut by 2 bases, the J end by 7 bases, with 6 bases between. The CDR3 has 12 amino acids. The germline V gene encodes CDR1 SGHTA and CDR2 FQGNSA. The chain has TRBV7-2 and TRBJ1-5, with unresolved D. The origin of this receptor is a woman in her forties or fifties with COVID-19, enrolled during active disease. Sequencing was done on a sample of peripheral blood. The CDR3 DNA reads as TGTGCCAGCAGCTTACGCGGACAGCCCCAGCATTTT. Protein: CASSLRGQPQHF.